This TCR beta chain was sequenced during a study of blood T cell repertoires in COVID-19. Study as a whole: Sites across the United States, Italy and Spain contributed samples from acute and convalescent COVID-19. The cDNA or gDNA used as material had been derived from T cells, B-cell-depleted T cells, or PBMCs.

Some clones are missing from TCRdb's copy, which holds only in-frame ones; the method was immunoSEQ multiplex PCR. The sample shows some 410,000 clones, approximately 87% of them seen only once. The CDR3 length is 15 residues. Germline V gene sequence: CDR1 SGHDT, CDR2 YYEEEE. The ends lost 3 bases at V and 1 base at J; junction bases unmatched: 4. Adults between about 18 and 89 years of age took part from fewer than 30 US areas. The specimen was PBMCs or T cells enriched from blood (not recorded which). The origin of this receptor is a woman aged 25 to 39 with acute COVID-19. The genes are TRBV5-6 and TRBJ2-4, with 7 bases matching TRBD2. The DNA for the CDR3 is TGTGCCAGCAGCTGGGAGGGGAACGCCAAAAACATTCAGTACTTC. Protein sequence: CASSWEGNAKNIQYF.